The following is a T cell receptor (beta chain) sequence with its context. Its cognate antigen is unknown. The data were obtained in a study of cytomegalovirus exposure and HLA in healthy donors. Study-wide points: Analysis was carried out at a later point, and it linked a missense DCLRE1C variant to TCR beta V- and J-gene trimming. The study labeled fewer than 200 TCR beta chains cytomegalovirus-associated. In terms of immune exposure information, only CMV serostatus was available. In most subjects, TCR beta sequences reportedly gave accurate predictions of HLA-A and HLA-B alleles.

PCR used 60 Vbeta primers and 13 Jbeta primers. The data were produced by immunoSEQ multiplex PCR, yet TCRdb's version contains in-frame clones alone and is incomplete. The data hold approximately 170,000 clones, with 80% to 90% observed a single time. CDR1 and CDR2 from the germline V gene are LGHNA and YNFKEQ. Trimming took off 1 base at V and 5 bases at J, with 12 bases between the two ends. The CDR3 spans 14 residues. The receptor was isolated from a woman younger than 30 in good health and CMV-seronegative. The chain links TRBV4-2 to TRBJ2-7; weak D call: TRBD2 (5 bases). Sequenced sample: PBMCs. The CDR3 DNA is TGTGCCAGCAGCCAAGCGGCCGGGGTCCACGAGCAGTACTTC. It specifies CASSQAAGVHEQYF.